Below, 11 T cell receptor beta chains from the same sample are listed, as sequenced in a study of beta chain features in type 1 diabetes. The whole isolated RNA underwent reverse transcription, so sequencing captured expressed TCRB transcripts. The table came from immunoSEQ multiplex PCR; TCRdb's copy has only in-frame clones and leaves some out. This table holds about 370,000 clones, around 10% found once. The antigens of these receptors remain unknown. Study-level findings and limits: When Type 1 diabetes patients were examined, their TCRB CDR3s proved moderately but significantly shorter in all four CD4+ subsets.

The material sequenced was central memory CD4+ T cells from blood. These receptors originate from a man aged 25 to 40 with type 1 diabetes.

This chain uses TRBV18 with TRBJ1-1, with D maybe TRBD1 (5 bases). Trimming removed 5 bases from V and 5 bases from J, with 18 bases in between. Germline assignment: CDR1 KGHSH and CDR2 LQKENI. There are 15 residues in the CDR3. For the CDR3, the DNA is TGTGCCAGCTCATTTTTTACAGGTAAAACAACTGAAGCTTTCTTT. Protein product: CASSFFTGKTTEAFF.

This clone was found many times. The V and J genes are TRBV10-3 and TRBJ2-6; no clear D. Deletions cut 2 bases from V and 0 bases from J, with 2 bases between. The CDR3 runs 14 residues. CDR1 and CDR2 (germline): ENHRY, SYGVKD. In DNA form, the CDR3 reads TGTGCCATCAGTGAGAGCTCTGGGGCCAACGTCCTGACTTTC. It codes for CAISESSGANVLTF.

This rearrangement joins TRBV9 to TRBJ2-5; D gene uncertain. Germline assignment: CDR1 SGDLS and CDR2 YYNGEE. V was pared by 3 bases and J by 2 bases, with 2 bases between. The CDR3 consists of 11 residues. This CDR3 is CASSGQETQYF. In nucleotides, the CDR3 is TGTGCCAGCAGCGGACAAGAGACCCAGTACTTC.

At least ten counts were recorded for this clone. One end of the junction fails to match germline, which may point to a read error. The J gene is TRBJ2-1, the V gene TRBV7-7, with 9 bases matching TRBD1. Looked up from germline, CDR1 is SSHAT and CDR2 is FNYEAQ (reference sequence). CDR3 length: 13 residues. Here the CDR3 DNA reads TGTGCTAGCAGCGCGGACAGGGGCAATGAGCAGTTCTTC. It specifies CASSADRGNEQFF.

The chain is built from TRBV6-5 and TRBJ1-5; D not certain. CDR3 length equals 13 residues. V was clipped by 2 bases and J by 4 bases, with 6 bases between them. Germline lookup yields CDR1 MNHEY and CDR2 SVGAGI. The CDR3 here is CASSYQLNQPQHF. CDR3 sequence (DNA): TGTGCCAGCAGTTACCAGCTTAATCAGCCCCAGCATTTT.

About this clone: In the same sample, other DNA sequences code for this CDR3. This rearrangement joins TRBV7-2 to TRBJ2-5, with 11 bases fitting TRBD2. The CDR3 extends over 15 amino acids. With V trimmed by 5 bases and J by 4 bases, 6 bases remained unmatched. Germline values: CDR1 SGHTA, CDR2 FQGNSA. The CDR3 region has the DNA TGTGCCAGCAGCCGAGGTCTAGCGGGAGGAGAGACCCAGTACTTC. Amino acids: CASSRGLAGGETQYF.

This clone was seen a few times. The rearrangement links TRBV19 to TRBJ2-7; 9 bases match TRBD2. The CDR3 is 15 amino acids. Per the germline V gene, CDR1 is LNHDA and CDR2 is SQIVND (reference sequence). V shed 5 bases, J shed 0 bases, and the junction held 5 bases outside the gene matches. The CDR3 region has the DNA TGTGCCAGTAGTCTCCGACTAGCGGCCTCCTACGAGCAGTACTTC. Amino acids: CASSLRLAASYEQYF.

This clone was recorded a few times. J is TRBJ2-7 and V is TRBV2; TRBD1 aligns across 7 bases. In germline, CDR1 is SNHLY, CDR2 FYNNEI. The CDR3 loop spans 13 amino acids. The J segment lost 4 bases and the V segment lost 6 bases, leaving 6 bases of the junction unmatched. CDR3 DNA: TGTGCCAGCAGGGGGGACAGCTTGTACGAGCAGTACTTC. Translating gives CASRGDSLYEQYF.

In this sample, this clone turned up a few times. This chain uses TRBV10-3 with TRBJ2-4, with D hard to call. This CDR3 region has 13 residues. Germline CDR1 reads ENHRY; CDR2 reads SYGVKD. The V end was cut by 3 bases, the J end by 7 bases, with 10 bases between. Here the CDR3 reads CAISEGSANIQYF. The CDR3 nucleotides are TGTGCCATCAGTGAAGGTTCGGCTAACATTCAGTACTTC.

The V gene is TRBV30, the J gene TRBJ1-5, with 7 bases lining up with TRBD1. V gave up 3 bases and J gave up 5 bases; unmatched junction bases: 4. The germline V gene has CDR1 GTSNPN and CDR2 SVGIG (reference sequence). The CDR3 is 13 residues long. The CDR3 nucleotides read TGTGCCTGGAGCCAGGGGGGCGATCAGCCCCAGCATTTT. Translating it yields CAWSQGGDQPQHF.

This clone was recorded a few times. This sequence joins TRBV19 and TRBJ2-5, with 7 positions matching TRBD1. After removal of 11 bases from V and 1 base from J, the junction contained 7 bases not matched to a gene. Germline V gives CDR1 LNHDA, CDR2 SQIVND (reference sequence). The CDR3 runs to 13 residues. The CDR3 DNA sequence: TGTGCCTGTGGTGACAGGGTCCAAGAGACCCAGTACTTC. Protein product: CACGDRVQETQYF.